Each of the 11 T cell receptor beta chains below was sequenced from the same sample in a study of CD8+CD57+ T cells in acquired aplastic anemia. Genomic DNA, serving as template, underwent TCR beta VDJ and CDR3 profiling. MiXCR, run by TCRdb on the reads, gives a single entry per CDR3 protein. The data contain 200,000 or so distinct CDR3 sequences, more than 45% of them singletons. Patients chosen for sequencing had CD8+CD57+ cells that had expanded, as shown by flow cytometry. The material sequenced was sorted CD4+, CD8+, or CD8+CD57+ T cells (not recorded which) from PBMCs. Receptors were obtained from a human donor with aplastic anemia.

V usage is TRBV29-1 and J usage is TRBJ1-1; TRBD1 matches at 10 bases. The CDR3 contains 15 residues. Germline values: CDR1 SQVTM, CDR2 ANQGSEA. With V trimmed by 1 base and J by 5 bases, 7 bases remained unmatched. For the CDR3, the DNA is TGCAGCGTTGAAGGGGTGCGGACAGGGGGAACTGAAGCTTTCTTT. It translates to CSVEGVRTGGTEAFF. Supplemented by reference TRBV29-1 and TRBJ1-1, the full variable domain reads SAVISQKPSRDICQRGTSLTIQCQVDSQVTMMFWYRQQPGQSLTLIATANQGSEATYESGFVIDKFPISRPNLTFSTLTVSNMSPEDSSIYLCSVEGVRTGGTEAFFGQGTRLTVV.

The genes are TRBV19 and TRBJ1-5; TRBD1 might be the D (5 bases). In germline, CDR1 is LNHDA, CDR2 SQIVND (reference sequence). The CDR3 is 17 amino acids. Between the trimmed V and J ends, which lost 0 bases and 3 bases, there was a span of 15 bases. The CDR3 coding sequence is TGTGCCAGTAGTATAGATCACGGGGGTGGCTTCAATCAGCCCCAGCATTTT. It specifies CASSIDHGGGFNQPQHF.

Ten or more counts support this clonotype. The chain uses TRBV4-2 and TRBJ2-5; 7 bases fit TRBD1. Germline V lookup: CDR1 LGHNA, CDR2 YNFKEQ. After removal of 0 bases from V and 7 bases from J, the junction contained 17 bases not matched to a gene. The CDR3 runs to 18 residues. CDR3 coding DNA: TGTGCCAGCAGCCAAGATCGGAAGTCGGCAGGGGGTCCTGCGACCCAGTACTTC. As protein: CASSQDRKSAGGPATQYF.

This clonotype was picked up many times. This chain links TRBV6-5 with TRBJ2-5; possible D gene TRBD2, 6 bases. The V end was cut by 2 bases, the J end by 2 bases, with 12 bases between. CDR3 length: 15 amino acids. From germline, CDR1 is MNHEY and CDR2 SVGAGI. The CDR3 loop reads CASSYDGGDQETQYF. CDR3 nucleotide sequence: TGTGCCAGCAGTTACGACGGGGGTGATCAAGAGACCCAGTACTTC.

In the case of this clonotype: A much more abundant neighbour one base away suggests this may be a read error. The chain joins TRBV3-1 to TRBJ2-7; 7 nucleotides agree with TRBD1. This CDR3 contains 15 residues. Germline lookup yields CDR1 LGHDT and CDR2 YNNKEL (reference sequence). The CDR3 protein is CASSRTGTAHYVQYF. The CDR3 nucleotides read TGTGCCAGCAGCAGAACCGGGACAGCCCACTACGTGCAGTACTTC.

The table lists this clonotype with many counts. This sequence joins TRBV7-2 and TRBJ1-6; TRBD1 might be the D (5 bases). In germline, CDR1 is SGHTA, CDR2 FQGNSA. Trimming pared 2 bases from V and 4 bases from J, leaving 12 bases between. The CDR3 loop spans 16 amino acids. The CDR3 protein is CASSLIQGSYNSPLHF. For the CDR3, the DNA is TGTGCCAGCAGCTTAATCCAGGGCTCATATAATTCACCCCTCCACTTT.

The CDR3 reads CASSAGLAGKPDTQYF. Here the CDR3 DNA reads TGTGCCAGCAGTGCCGGACTAGCGGGAAAACCAGATACGCAGTATTTT. The J gene is TRBJ2-3, the V gene TRBV25-1, with 12 bases fitting TRBD2. CDR3 length: 16 amino acids. J was trimmed by 4 bases and V by 4 bases; bases with no gene match: 6. CDR1 and CDR2 (germline): MGHDK, SYGVNS.

This clonotype was picked up many times. The V and J genes are TRBV7-8 and TRBJ2-7; 7 positions agree with TRBD1. The V segment lost 3 bases and the J segment 1 base; nucleotides outside the gene matches: 6. Germline V gene sequence: CDR1 SGHVS, CDR2 FQNEAQ. This CDR3 contains 15 residues. The CDR3 DNA reads as TGTGCCAGCAGCTTGTGGCTGACAGGGTCCTACGAGCAGTACTTC. Protein: CASSLWLTGSYEQYF.

This clonotype was observed a single time. This chain connects TRBV20-1 to TRBJ2-7; D unresolved. Trimming took off 7 bases at V and 4 bases at J, with 5 bases between the two ends. CDR1 and CDR2 (germline): DFQATT, SNEGSKA (reference sequence). The CDR3 has 9 amino acids. This CDR3 is CSDDYEQYF. CDR3 nucleotides: TGCAGTGATGATTACGAGCAGTACTTC.

This clonotype came up many times. The V and J genes are TRBV24-1 and TRBJ2-2; no clear D. The germline V and J ends were trimmed by 3 bases and 4 bases, with 5 bases remaining between them. Germline CDR1 and CDR2: KGHDR and SFDVKD. The CDR3 extends over 13 amino acids. CDR3 in DNA: TGTGCCACCAGTGATGAGGTCACCGGGGAGCTGTTTTTT. Protein sequence: CATSDEVTGELFF.

This clonotype was detected ten times or more. The chain joins TRBV20-1 to TRBJ2-7; 16 positions agree with TRBD2. There are 16 residues in the CDR3. Germline CDR1 DFQATT, CDR2 SNEGSKA (reference sequence). Trimming cost V 6 bases and J 2 bases; bases outside gene matches: 7. For the CDR3, the DNA is TGCAGTGCCCAGGGGACTAGCGGGAGGGCCCCCTACGAGCAGTACTTC. Its protein product is CSAQGTSGRAPYEQYF.